The sample holds a few counts of the clone carrying this T cell receptor beta chain. This entry is derived from a study of CD8+CD57+ T cells in acquired aplastic anemia. Flow cytometry had shown expanded CD8+CD57+ cells in the patients chosen for sequencing. The patients, all of them, had severe acquired aplastic anemia. Trimming removed 3 bases from V and 0 bases from J, with 11 bases in between. This CDR3 is built from 14 residues. The germline CDR1 and CDR2 sequences are GTSNPN and SVGIG (reference sequence). Genomic DNA acted as the template from which TCR beta VDJ combination and CDR3 sequence profiling were carried out. TCRdb reprocessed the reads via MiXCR and lists one record per CDR3 protein. The sample records under 200,000 distinct CDR3 sequences, roughly 48% being singletons.

Sample: sorted CD4+, CD8+, or CD8+CD57+ T cells (not recorded which) from PBMCs. The chain couples TRBV30 to TRBJ1-2, with D perhaps TRBD1 (6 bases). The clonotype was recovered from a human donor with aplastic anemia. CDR3 region: CAWRGHPANYGYTF. The CDR3 nucleotides are TGTGCCTGGAGGGGACATCCAGCTAACTATGGCTACACCTTC.